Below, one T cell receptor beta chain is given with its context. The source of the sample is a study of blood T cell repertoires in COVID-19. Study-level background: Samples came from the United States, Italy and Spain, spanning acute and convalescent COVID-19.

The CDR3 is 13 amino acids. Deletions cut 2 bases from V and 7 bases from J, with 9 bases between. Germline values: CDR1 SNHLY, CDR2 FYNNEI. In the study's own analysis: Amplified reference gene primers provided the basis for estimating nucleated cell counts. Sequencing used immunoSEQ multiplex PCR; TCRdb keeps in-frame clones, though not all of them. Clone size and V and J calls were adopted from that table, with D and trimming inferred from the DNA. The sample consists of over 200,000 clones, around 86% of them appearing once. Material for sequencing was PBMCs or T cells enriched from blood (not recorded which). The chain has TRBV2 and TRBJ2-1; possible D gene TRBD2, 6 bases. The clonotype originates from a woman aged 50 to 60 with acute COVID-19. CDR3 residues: CASSESRGNEQFF. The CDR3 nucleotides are TGTGCCAGCAGTGAAAGTCGGGGGAATGAGCAGTTCTTC.